Following are 23 T cell receptor beta chains from one sample sequenced in a study of T-cell reconstitution after alpha-beta-depleted transplantation in children. Unique molecular identifiers were incorporated during preparation of the TCRbeta library. TCRdb reanalysed the PCR reads using MiXCR and keeps one entry per CDR3 protein. The data show about 100,000 distinct CDR3 sequences, with around 6.4% seen just once and approximately 25% held by the top ten. Sequencing used PBMCs, mostly from graft donor cells, obtained 360 days after TCRalphabeta/CD19-depleted stem cell transplant. The receptor source for this set is a male patient under 10 years old who had a stem cell transplant for acute lymphoblastic leukemia, so the T cells may come from the graft donor.

This chain links TRBV21-1 with TRBJ2-7; the D call TRBD1 from the table was never checked on the DNA. TRBV21-1 is assigned pseudogene status. The CDR3 runs 14 residues. The CDR3 here is CASTPGTGAYEQYF. In DNA, the CDR3 is TGTGCCAGCACCCCGGGGACAGGCGCCTACGAGCAGTACTTC.

In its sample, this clonotype was seen many times. The chain couples TRBV12-3 or TRBV12-4 to TRBJ2-1; 15 bases are a match to TRBD2. The V and J ends lost 1 base and 10 bases, in that order; junction bases with no gene match: 5. The CDR3 runs to 16 residues. The CDR3 loop is CASSLGTSGGAVEQFF. In nucleotides, the CDR3 is TGTGCCAGCAGTTTAGGGACTAGCGGGGGGGCCGTCGAGCAGTTCTTC.

A single count supports this clonotype. Just one base apart from a much larger clone, this may be a read error. The J gene is TRBJ2-1, the V gene TRBV6-4; no clear D. CDR3 size: 12 residues. Germline-derived CDR1 and CDR2 are MRHNA and SNTAGT. The CDR3 loop reads CPRPCSYNEQFF. The CDR3 coding sequence is TGTCCCAGGCCTTGCTCCTACAATGAGCAGTTCTTC.

This clonotype was counted between two and nine times. V gene TRBV4-1 combines with J gene TRBJ2-7, with 7 nucleotides matching TRBD1. The germline V gene encodes CDR1 MGHRA and CDR2 YSYEKL. With V trimmed by 4 bases and J by 7 bases, 13 bases remained unmatched. The CDR3 is made up of 15 amino acids. CDR3 region: CASSLPATGAGEQYF. The CDR3 DNA is TGCGCCAGCAGCCTTCCAGCTACAGGGGCGGGTGAGCAGTACTTC.

This clonotype was detected ten times or more. This CDR3 reads CASSSDSRNTIYF. CDR3 DNA: TGTGCCAGCAGCTCGGACAGCCGAAACACCATATATTTT. The V and J genes are TRBV7-8 and TRBJ1-3, with D maybe TRBD1 (6 bases). The CDR3 covers 13 residues. Trimming removed 4 bases at V and 5 bases at J, with 9 bases between. Germline lookup yields CDR1 SGHVS and CDR2 FQNEAQ.

The gene calls are TRBV7-9 and TRBJ2-3; D is unresolved. CDR1 and CDR2 (germline): SEHNR, FQNEAQ (reference sequence). V was shortened by 6 bases and J by 6 bases, with 13 bases between the two germline ends. CDR3 size: 13 residues. CDR3 protein: CASREPLRDTQYF. CDR3 coding DNA: TGTGCCAGCAGGGAGCCTCTGAGGGATACGCAGTATTTT.

The chain is built from TRBV28 and TRBJ2-2, with D maybe TRBD2 (5 bases). Germline V gives CDR1 MDHEN, CDR2 SYDVKM. The CDR3 has 15 residues. V gave up 8 bases and J gave up 0 bases, with 13 bases separating them. Here the CDR3 DNA reads TGTGCCAGCCTCCTCACGGGGACGAACACCGGGGAGCTGTTTTTT. Amino acids: CASLLTGTNTGELFF.

This rearrangement joins TRBV4-3 to TRBJ2-3, with 8 positions matching TRBD2. This CDR3 has 16 amino acids. V lost 2 bases and J lost 6; bases outside the gene matches: 10. CDR1 and CDR2 (germline): LGHNA, YSLEER. DNA for the CDR3: TGCGCCAGCAGCCAACGCTATGCGGGGGGTGATGATACGCAGTATTTT. Translating gives CASSQRYAGGDDTQYF.

There are many counts of this clonotype. The V and J genes are TRBV5-1 and TRBJ1-5; 10 positions agree with TRBD1. This CDR3 comprises 14 residues. The ends lost 4 bases at V and 5 bases at J; junction bases unmatched: 3. Germline lookup yields CDR1 SGHRS and CDR2 YFSETQ. In DNA, the CDR3 is TGCGCCAGCAGCGGGACAGGGGTAGATCAGCCCCAGCATTTT. Translated, it gives CASSGTGVDQPQHF. Supplemented by reference TRBV5-1 and TRBJ1-5, the full variable domain reads KAGVTQTPRYLIKTRGQQVTLSCSPISGHRSVSWYQQTPGQGLQFLFEYFSETQRNKGNFPGRFSGRQFSNSRSEMNVSTLELGDSALYLCASSGTGVDQPQHFGDGTRLSIL.

At least ten counts were recorded for this clonotype. The genes are TRBV24-1 and TRBJ1-5, with no clear D. V dropped 5 bases and J dropped 4 bases, with 11 bases sitting between them. Per the germline V gene, CDR1 is KGHDR and CDR2 is SFDVKD. The length of the CDR3 is 14 residues. CDR3 amino acids: CATSATRVNQPQHF. Here the CDR3 DNA reads TGTGCCACCAGTGCCACAAGGGTAAATCAGCCCCAGCATTTT.

This clonotype occurred a few times. CDR3 nucleotides: TGTGCCAGCTCACCACCGCCGGGCAGCTGGAAGAGGACTGAAGCTTTCTTT. The encoded protein is CASSPPPGSWKRTEAFF. This chain connects TRBV18 to TRBJ1-1; D is unresolved. The CDR3 spans 17 residues. V shed 0 bases and J shed 5 bases, with 19 bases lying between them. Germline V lookup: CDR1 KGHSH, CDR2 LQKENI.

This clonotype was recorded at least ten times. The chain has TRBV7-8 and TRBJ2-2, with D possibly being TRBD2 (6 bases). V was cut by 3 bases and J by 3 bases, with 8 bases left in between. CDR1 SGHVS and CDR2 FQNEAQ come from the germline V gene. The CDR3 extends over 14 amino acids. In DNA, the CDR3 is TGTGCCAGCAGCTTCCGGGACTACACCGGGGAGCTGTTTTTT. Its protein product is CASSFRDYTGELFF.

This clonotype was found a few times. This chain uses TRBV9 with TRBJ1-2; no reliable D call. V was cut by 1 base and J by 4 bases, with 8 bases left in between. The CDR3 has 13 amino acids. Germline V gene data show CDR1 as SGDLS and CDR2 as YYNGEE. This CDR3 is CASSVRQAYGYTF. The CDR3 nucleotides are TGTGCCAGCAGCGTAAGGCAGGCCTATGGCTACACCTTC.

This chain uses TRBV20-1 with TRBJ2-5; possible D gene TRBD1, 6 bases. Germline CDR1 is DFQATT and CDR2 is SNEGSKA (reference sequence). V was pared by 2 bases and J by 9 bases, with 19 bases between. The CDR3 length is 14 residues. The CDR3 nucleotides read TGCAGTGCTAGAACTCCAGGGGTAAATAGGGCCCAGTACTTC. Translating gives CSARTPGVNRAQYF.

This clonotype was seen many times. This chain uses TRBV7-9 with TRBJ1-1; D gene unclear. Trimming removed 7 bases from V and 1 base from J, with 10 bases in between. CDR1 is SEHNR, CDR2 FQNEAQ, per germline (reference sequence). CDR3 length: 13 residues. CDR3: CASTGMPNTEAFF. As DNA, the CDR3 is TGTGCCAGCACCGGGATGCCGAACACTGAAGCTTTCTTT.

This clonotype was seen repeatedly, ten times or more. The V gene is TRBV7-9, the J gene TRBJ2-7; the D gene is possibly TRBD2 (6 bases). The CDR3 sequence is 16 residues long. V lost 4 bases to trimming and J lost 2 bases, with 18 bases between them. The germline gives CDR1 SEHNR, CDR2 FQNEAQ (reference sequence). The DNA of the CDR3 is TGTGCCAGCAGCTATAACGGGGTATCGGGGGCCTACGAGCAGTACTTC. It specifies CASSYNGVSGAYEQYF.

In this sample, this clonotype turned up a few times. The chain is built from TRBV7-9 and TRBJ2-7, with TRBD1 matching 8 bases. The CDR3 length is 13 residues. Germline trimming cut 6 bases from V and 5 bases from J; bases unmatched to any gene: 6. The germline CDR1 and CDR2 sequences are SEHNR and FQNEAQ (reference sequence). CDR3 amino acids: CASSSDRDHEQYF. The DNA for the CDR3 is TGTGCCAGCAGTTCGGACAGGGACCACGAGCAGTACTTC.

This clonotype showed up many times. The chain is built from TRBV28 and TRBJ2-5; 8 nucleotides align to TRBD1. Germline V lookup: CDR1 MDHEN, CDR2 SYDVKM. J gave up 6 bases and V 5 bases, and 11 bases lay outside the gene matches. The CDR3 sequence is 15 residues long. CDR3 bases: TGTGCCAGCAGTACCCGGGACAGGTCAGGGAAGACCCAGTACTTC. Translated: CASSTRDRSGKTQYF.

This clonotype was seen a few times. The V gene is TRBV25-1, the J gene TRBJ2-3; no firm D call. Germline CDR1 is MGHDK and CDR2 is SYGVNS. This CDR3 is 14 amino acids long. Trimming took 3 bases from V and 2 from J, leaving 9 bases between them. The CDR3 protein is CASSDYRYTDTQYF. The DNA for the CDR3 is TGTGCCAGCAGTGATTATCGGTACACAGATACGCAGTATTTT.

This clonotype was detected ten times or more. V is TRBV7-9 and J is TRBJ2-7; the D gene is possibly TRBD1 (6 bases). V was shortened by 5 bases and J by 0 bases, with 14 bases between the two germline ends. The CDR3 is made up of 15 amino acids. Germline CDR1 SEHNR, CDR2 FQNEAQ (reference sequence). For the CDR3, the DNA is TGTGCCAGCAGCCTCCAACAGGGTCGCTCCTACGAGCAGTACTTC. Protein: CASSLQQGRSYEQYF.

The chain joins TRBV27 to TRBJ1-1; D call uncertain. The V and J ends lost 5 bases and 3 bases respectively, with 10 bases between them. The CDR3 contains 13 residues. Germline CDR1 MNHEY, CDR2 SMNVEV (reference sequence). In DNA form, the CDR3 reads TGTGCCAGCAGTAGCAGATGGGACACTGAAGCTTTCTTT. It specifies CASSSRWDTEAFF.

There are many counts of this clonotype. CDR3 nucleotide sequence: TGTGCCAGCAGCCACGGGAAAGAAAAACTGTTTTTT. Protein: CASSHGKEKLFF. The chain is built from TRBV7-9 and TRBJ1-4; unclear D gene. Looked up from germline, CDR1 is SEHNR and CDR2 is FQNEAQ (reference sequence). V was shortened by 5 bases and J by 8 bases, with 9 bases between the two germline ends. This CDR3 spans 12 amino acids.

The chain links TRBV6-2 or TRBV6-3 to TRBJ1-5, with D unclear. Germline V gives CDR1 MNHEY, CDR2 SVGEGT. Deletions cut 8 bases from V and 0 bases from J, with 11 bases between. The CDR3 extends over 14 amino acids. The CDR3 loop is CASRPGFSNQPQHF. The CDR3 bases are TGTGCCAGCCGGCCGGGATTTAGCAATCAGCCCCAGCATTTT.